A selection of T cell receptor beta chains follows, all from one sample in a study of technical replicates of blood from four donors. This table comes from immunoSEQ multiplex PCR, and its TCRdb copy is limited to in-frame clones, with some not included. The sample lists tens of thousands of clones; roughly 92% were seen once. Sequenced material: T cells isolated from PBMCs. The receptors here all came from a human donor in good health. CDR3s include the opening cysteine and the closing phenylalanine or tryptophan. Fields, in order: CDR3 protein, CDR3 DNA, J gene, CDR3 length, clone size, D gene, V gene. The D gene is left open where the match is weak. Clone size is not always given. Where it is, it says once, few, many or a class for expanded clones.

CDR3: CASSTHRGPNNEQFF
DNA: TGTGCCAGCAGCACCCACAGGGGGCCTAACAATGAGCAGTTCTTC
J: TRBJ2-1
length: 15
size: .
D: TRBD1
V: TRBV11-3

CDR3: CASSQDYEQYF
DNA: TGTGCCAGCAGCCAGGACTACGAGCAGTACTTC
J: TRBJ2-7
length: 11
size: .
D: .
V: TRBV7-9

CDR3: CASSYYRSSYEQYF
DNA: TGTGCCAGCAGCTACTACCGAAGCTCCTACGAGCAGTACTTC
J: TRBJ2-7
length: 14
size: once
D: .
V: TRBV7-2

CDR3: CASSFGWGGHNEQFF
DNA: TGTGCCAGCAGCTTCGGCTGGGGGGGTCACAATGAGCAGTTCTTC
J: TRBJ2-1
length: 15
size: .
D: TRBD2
V: TRBV7-6

CDR3: CASSVRGGKGDTQYF
DNA: TGTGCCAGCAGCGTACGGGGGGGCAAAGGAGATACGCAGTATTTT
J: TRBJ2-3
length: 15
size: .
D: TRBD2
V: TRBV7-8

CDR3: CAWSPWAQSNTEAFF
DNA: TGTGCCTGGAGCCCTTGGGCGCAGTCGAACACTGAAGCTTTCTTT
J: TRBJ1-1
length: 15
size: .
D: .
V: TRBV30

CDR3: CASSDDRGGGNTIYF
DNA: TGTGCCAGCAGTGACGACAGGGGCGGCGGAAACACCATATATTTT
J: TRBJ1-3
length: 15
size: few
D: TRBD1
V: TRBV25-1

CDR3: CASSYSLPDFGYEQYF
DNA: TGTGCCAGCAGTTACTCTCTCCCAGACTTCGGATACGAGCAGTACTTC
J: TRBJ2-7
length: 16
size: .
D: .
V: TRBV6-6

CDR3: CASSYFGSPSYEQYF
DNA: TGTGCCAGTAGTTATTTCGGGAGCCCCTCCTACGAGCAGTACTTC
J: TRBJ2-7
length: 15
size: .
D: .
V: TRBV19

CDR3: CAISPKGAGFNEQYF
DNA: TGTGCCATCAGCCCGAAAGGTGCAGGGTTCAACGAGCAGTACTTC
J: TRBJ2-7
length: 15
size: once
D: .
V: TRBV10-3

CDR3: CASSLPSGQETQYF
DNA: TGTGCCAGCAGTTTACCGAGCGGCCAAGAGACCCAGTACTTC
J: TRBJ2-5
length: 14
size: .
D: .
V: TRBV6-6

CDR3: CASSPRTSGIEQFF
DNA: TGTGCCAGTAGTCCCCGGACTAGCGGGATTGAGCAGTTCTTC
J: TRBJ2-1
length: 14
size: .
D: TRBD2
V: TRBV19

CDR3: CASSTIGSGGELFF
DNA: TGCGCCAGCAGTACCATCGGGAGCGGCGGGGAGCTGTTTTTT
J: TRBJ2-2
length: 14
size: .
D: .
V: TRBV10-2

CDR3: CASGPSYGYTF
DNA: TGTGCCAGCGGCCCCTCTTATGGCTACACCTTC
J: TRBJ1-2
length: 11
size: .
D: .
V: TRBV2

CDR3: CASKPNALLATWTEAFF
DNA: TGCGCCAGCAAACCGAACGCCCTTTTGGCGACATGGACTGAAGCTTTCTTT
J: TRBJ1-1
length: 17
size: once
D: .
V: TRBV4-1

CDR3: CASSLGLAGGSETQYF
DNA: TGTGCCAGCAGCCTGGGACTAGCGGGAGGGTCGGAGACCCAGTACTTC
J: TRBJ2-5
length: 16
size: .
D: TRBD2
V: TRBV7-2

CDR3: CASSQAPWEQYF
DNA: TGTGCCAGCAGCCAAGCCCCCTGGGAGCAGTACTTC
J: TRBJ2-7
length: 12
size: .
D: .
V: TRBV2

CDR3: CASSLAQGTSNQPQHF
DNA: TGTGCCAGCAGCTTAGCGCAGGGTACGAGCAATCAGCCCCAGCATTTT
J: TRBJ1-5
length: 16
size: few
D: .
V: TRBV7-8

CDR3: CASRAGLVGETQYF
DNA: TGTGCCAGCAGGGCGGGGCTTGTGGGAGAGACCCAGTACTTC
J: TRBJ2-5
length: 14
size: .
D: .
V: TRBV2

CDR3: CASSPGTSGLRQETQYF
DNA: TGTGCCAGCAGCCCCGGGACTAGCGGGTTACGCCAAGAGACCCAGTACTTC
J: TRBJ2-5
length: 17
size: .
D: TRBD2
V: TRBV7-3

CDR3: CASSYSTGTNYGYTF
DNA: TGTGCCAGCAGTTACAGCACCGGGACAAACTATGGCTACACCTTC
J: TRBJ1-2
length: 15
size: .
D: .
V: TRBV6-5

CDR3: CASSASLEAFF
DNA: TGTGCCAGCTCCGCGTCTCTAGAAGCTTTCTTT
J: TRBJ1-1
length: 11
size: .
D: .
V: TRBV18

CDR3: CASSSTGTNTEAFF
DNA: TGTGCCAGCAGTAGCACAGGGACGAACACTGAAGCTTTCTTT
J: TRBJ1-1
length: 14
size: .
D: .
V: TRBV28

CDR3: CASSQDALAYNEQFF
DNA: TGCGCCAGCAGCCAAGATGCACTAGCCTACAATGAGCAGTTCTTC
J: TRBJ2-1
length: 15
size: once
D: .
V: TRBV4-1

CDR3: CASSLPPRDYSTDTQYF
DNA: TGTGCCAGCAGCTTACCCCCCCGGGACTACTCCACAGATACGCAGTATTTT
J: TRBJ2-3
length: 17
size: .
D: TRBD2
V: TRBV11-3

CDR3: CASSHGGTEAFF
DNA: TGTGCCAGCAGTCACGGAGGCACTGAAGCTTTCTTT
J: TRBJ1-1
length: 12
size: .
D: .
V: TRBV7-8

CDR3: CASSLSAVNTEAFF
DNA: TGCGCCAGCAGCTTATCGGCGGTGAACACTGAAGCTTTCTTT
J: TRBJ1-1
length: 14
size: .
D: .
V: TRBV5-1

CDR3: CASSPRSLEAFF
DNA: TGTGCCAGCAGCCCACGATCGCTAGAAGCTTTCTTT
J: TRBJ1-1
length: 12
size: .
D: .
V: TRBV28

CDR3: CASRLWGGTEAFF
DNA: TGTGCCAGCAGATTGTGGGGGGGGACTGAAGCTTTCTTT
J: TRBJ1-1
length: 13
size: .
D: .
V: TRBV5-6

CDR3: CASSSPKGGYEQYF
DNA: TGTGCCAGCAGTTCCCCCAAGGGGGGGTACGAGCAGTACTTC
J: TRBJ2-7
length: 14
size: .
D: .
V: TRBV28

CDR3: CASSPGTPIRGTEAFF
DNA: TGCGCCAGCAGCCCAGGGACACCCATCCGCGGCACTGAAGCTTTCTTT
J: TRBJ1-1
length: 16
size: once
D: .
V: TRBV5-1

CDR3: CASSDSPGNEQFF
DNA: TGTGCCAGCAGTGACTCACCCGGGAATGAGCAGTTCTTC
J: TRBJ2-1
length: 13
size: .
D: .
V: TRBV6-4

CDR3: CASGTGATDTQYF
DNA: TGTGCCAGCGGGACAGGGGCCACAGATACGCAGTATTTT
J: TRBJ2-3
length: 13
size: few
D: TRBD1
V: TRBV2

CDR3: CASSYDLAGALEQYF
DNA: TGTGCCAGCAGTTACGATCTAGCGGGCGCCCTCGAGCAGTACTTC
J: TRBJ2-7
length: 15
size: .
D: TRBD2
V: TRBV6-5

CDR3: CASSPPGLAGYVREETQYF
DNA: TGTGCCAGCAGTCCGCCGGGACTAGCGGGTTATGTTCGGGAAGAGACCCAGTACTTC
J: TRBJ2-5
length: 19
size: .
D: TRBD2
V: TRBV27

CDR3: CASSDRGTEAFF
DNA: TGTGCCAGCAGCGACAGGGGAACTGAAGCTTTCTTT
J: TRBJ1-1
length: 12
size: .
D: TRBD1
V: TRBV28

CDR3: CAWSLRNQPQHF
DNA: TGTGCCTGGAGTTTGAGGAATCAGCCCCAGCATTTT
J: TRBJ1-5
length: 12
size: .
D: .
V: TRBV30

CDR3: CASSEGLAIDSDTQYF
DNA: TGTGCCAGCAGTGAAGGGCTAGCGATTGATTCAGATACGCAGTATTTT
J: TRBJ2-3
length: 16
size: .
D: .
V: TRBV2

CDR3: CASRQGNQPQHF
DNA: TGTGCCAGCAGACAGGGAAATCAGCCCCAGCATTTT
J: TRBJ1-5
length: 12
size: .
D: .
V: TRBV28

CDR3: CASSLTGHPNYGYTF
DNA: TGTGCCAGCAGCCTGACAGGCCACCCTAACTATGGCTACACCTTC
J: TRBJ1-2
length: 15
size: .
D: .
V: TRBV11-2

CDR3: CASSLAFRAYGYTF
DNA: TGTGCCAGCAGTTTAGCCTTCAGGGCTTATGGCTACACCTTC
J: TRBJ1-2
length: 14
size: .
D: .
V: TRBV27

CDR3: CASSPAEGAAYEQYF
DNA: TGTGCCAGCAGCCCTGCCGAGGGGGCAGCCTACGAGCAGTACTTC
J: TRBJ2-7
length: 15
size: .
D: TRBD1
V: TRBV7-9

CDR3: CASSPRTGRETQYF
DNA: TGTGCCAGCAGTCCACGGACAGGGCGAGAGACCCAGTACTTC
J: TRBJ2-5
length: 14
size: once
D: TRBD1
V: TRBV28

CDR3: CASSPGTGVDETQYF
DNA: TGCGCCAGCAGCCCCGGGACGGGAGTTGACGAGACCCAGTACTTC
J: TRBJ2-5
length: 15
size: .
D: .
V: TRBV5-1

CDR3: CASSDKTVSTGELFF
DNA: TGTGCCAGCAGTGACAAGACAGTTTCCACCGGGGAGCTGTTTTTT
J: TRBJ2-2
length: 15
size: .
D: .
V: TRBV11-3

CDR3: CASMGDRGSGANVLTF
DNA: TGCGCCAGCATGGGCGATCGCGGGTCCGGGGCCAACGTCCTGACTTTC
J: TRBJ2-6
length: 16
size: .
D: .
V: TRBV5-1

CDR3: CASSVGQGLRSNVLTF
DNA: TGCGCCAGCAGCGTGGGACAGGGCTTAAGGTCCAACGTCCTGACTTTC
J: TRBJ2-6
length: 16
size: .
D: TRBD1
V: TRBV5-1